The source of this T cell receptor (beta chain) is a study of CXCR3-negative and CXCR3-positive naive CD8 T cells. CDR3 length: 13 amino acids. Per germline, CDR1 LGHNA and CDR2 YSLEER. In preparing the TRB cDNA libraries, 5' RACE with UMI labels was used. Reanalyzing the 5' RACE reads, TCRdb keeps one entry per CDR3 protein, without DNA. The clone table shows some 25,000 distinct CDR3 sequences, with the ten largest holding 2.5% to 3%. The source material was naive CXCR3- CD8+ T cells from blood. The subset was: CD45RO-CCR7+CD27+CD95- naive CD8+ T cells lacking CXCR3 (TNR3-). The receptor's source is a human donor in good health. Some clones in this sample may be carry-over from other donors' samples. V gene TRBV4-3 combines with J gene TRBJ1-5. CDR3 sequence reads: CASSQDYNQPQHF.